The clone carrying this TCR beta chain was detected once. Using immunoSEQ multiplex PCR, the repertoire was profiled, and TCRdb retains in-frame clones only, with some absent. The profile covers some 130,000 clones, with approximately 86% appearing a single time and around 2.3% taken by the ten largest. This sample was taken from a study of blood T cell repertoires in COVID-19. For the study at large: COVID-19 samples collected from the United States, Italy and Spain covered acute and convalescent phases. Nucleic acid was either cDNA or gDNA, and it came from T cells, B-cell-depleted T cells, or PBMCs.

With 3 bases clipped from V and 2 bases from J, the junction kept 5 bases outside the gene matches. CDR1 is SQVTM and CDR2 is ANQGSEA in the germline V gene. This CDR3 has 17 amino acids. Participant age was about 18 to 89 years, and participants resided in about 25 US areas. Symptom resolution, clearance, or two negative PCRs marked the recovered donors of Cohort 3. The clonotype comes from a woman aged 45 to 65 who had recovered from COVID-19. This chain joins TRBV29-1 and TRBJ2-2; TRBD2 agrees at 14 bases. Sequenced material: PBMCs or T cells enriched from blood (not recorded which). The CDR3 coding sequence is TGCAGCGTTGACCGACTAGCGGGGGGGATTAACACCGGGGAGCTGTTTTTT. It encodes CSVDRLAGGINTGELFF.